These 6 T cell receptor beta chains were sequenced from one sample in a study of T-cell reconstitution after alpha-beta-depleted transplantation in children. TCRbeta library preparation incorporated unique molecular identifiers. TCRdb reanalysed the PCR reads using MiXCR and keeps one entry per CDR3 protein. In the table there are hundreds of thousands of distinct CDR3 sequences, approximately 9% of which are singletons. The sample was PBMCs from the stem cell graft donor, taken from the stem cell graft. The receptors shown here come from a human donor who donated a stem cell graft to a child with acute lymphoblastic leukemia.

The chain combines TRBV5-1 with TRBJ2-5, with TRBD1 identical over 7 bases. Trimming cost V 4 bases and J 2 bases; bases outside gene matches: 5. The CDR3 extends over 14 amino acids. CDR1 is SGHRS and CDR2 is YFSETQ in the germline V gene. CDR3 amino acids: CASSAGTAQETQYF. The CDR3 nucleotides are TGCGCCAGCAGCGCCGGGACAGCACAAGAGACCCAGTACTTC.

V usage is TRBV18 and J usage is TRBJ1-2; D possibly corresponds to TRBD1 (6 bases). The germline V and J ends were trimmed by 3 bases and 3 bases, with 11 bases remaining between them. Germline CDR1 KGHSH, CDR2 LQKENI. This CDR3 has 14 residues. CDR3 nucleotide sequence: TGTGCCAGCTCACCGTCGGCAGGGGACTATGGCTACACCTTC. This encodes CASSPSAGDYGYTF.

In its sample, this clonotype was seen a few times. The chain is built from TRBV12-3 or TRBV12-4 and TRBJ2-7; tentatively, D is TRBD1 (6 bases). V was trimmed by 3 bases and J by 1 base, leaving 10 bases between them. CDR3 length: 14 amino acids. CDR3 region: CASSFRTDSYEQYF. The CDR3, as DNA: TGTGCCAGCAGTTTCCGGACAGATTCCTACGAGCAGTACTTC.

This clonotype was counted at least ten times. This sequence joins TRBV29-1 and TRBJ1-2; D remains unclear. The germline gives CDR1 SQVTM, CDR2 ANQGSEA. This CDR3 spans 9 amino acids. Trimming shortened V by 3 bases and J by 8 bases, and 4 bases separated the two germline ends. The CDR3 reads CSVDRGYTF. In DNA form, the CDR3 reads TGCAGCGTTGACCGCGGCTACACCTTC.

This clonotype occurred a few times. This sequence joins TRBV5-1 and TRBJ2-1; 10 bases match TRBD1. CDR3 length: 15 residues. The ends lost 4 bases at V and 2 bases at J; junction bases unmatched: 3. The V gene's germline CDR1 is SGHRS and CDR2 YFSETQ. CDR3 sequence (DNA): TGCGCCAGCAGCCAGACAGGGGGCCCCTACAATGAGCAGTTCTTC. This sequence encodes CASSQTGGPYNEQFF.

This clonotype was recorded at least ten times. The chain joins TRBV7-8 to TRBJ2-2; D is unclear. CDR1 is SGHVS, CDR2 FQNEAQ, per germline. Trimming took 1 base from V and 5 from J, leaving 8 bases between them. CDR3 size: 14 residues. In DNA form, the CDR3 reads TGTGCCAGCAGCTTAGAGCCCAGGACCGGGGAGCTGTTTTTT. Translation: CASSLEPRTGELFF.